The clone carrying this TCR beta chain was seen a few times. Its cognate antigen is unknown. This record comes from a study of blood T cells in healthy people across ages. The study, taken as a whole, reports: Donors of long life had a larger count of naive CD4+ cells and greater diversity than aged donors. Older individuals had lower TCR beta diversity per million T cells (the decline was roughly linear). Naive T cell percentage showed a strong correlation with TCR beta diversity.

It was with a sample-barcoded 5' primer and a J-beta primer mix that a second PCR of roughly 7 to 11 cycles was run. TCRdb re-analysed the 5' RACE reads in MiXCR, keeping a single row per CDR3 protein. The sample gives 1,500,000 or so distinct CDR3 sequences, 45% to 70% of which show up once; about 6.3% is in the top ten. CDR3 length: 13 residues. The germline gives CDR1 GTSNPN, CDR2 SVGIG (reference sequence). Trimming left V 0 bases short and J 3 bases short, with 9 bases between. Peripheral blood, about 10 milliliters per donor, was collected. This sequence joins TRBV30 and TRBJ2-7; a possible D gene is TRBD1 (6 bases). This sequence originates from a man aged 18 to 29 in good health. The specimen sequenced was blood. As DNA, the CDR3 is TGTGCCTGGAGTGTCGGACAGTTCTACGAGCAGTACTTC. Amino acid sequence: CAWSVGQFYEQYF.